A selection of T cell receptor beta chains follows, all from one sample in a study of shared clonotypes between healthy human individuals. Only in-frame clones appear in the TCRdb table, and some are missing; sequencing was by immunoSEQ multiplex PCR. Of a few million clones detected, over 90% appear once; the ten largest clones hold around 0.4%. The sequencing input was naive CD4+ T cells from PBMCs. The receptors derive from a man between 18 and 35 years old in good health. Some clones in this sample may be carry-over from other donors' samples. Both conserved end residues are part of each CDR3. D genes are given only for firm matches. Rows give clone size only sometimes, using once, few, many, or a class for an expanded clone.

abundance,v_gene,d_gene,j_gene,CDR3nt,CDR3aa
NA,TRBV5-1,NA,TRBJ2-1,TGCGCCAGCAGCTTGGGGCGGGGAGCGAACAATGAGCAGTTCTTC,CASSLGRGANNEQFF
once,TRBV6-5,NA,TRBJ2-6,TGTGCCAGCAGTTACTGGGGAGCAGGGGCCAACGTCCTGACTTTC,CASSYWGAGANVLTF
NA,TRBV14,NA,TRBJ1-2,TGTGCCAGCAGCCAGGGGGGAGGCTACACCTTC,CASSQGGGYTF
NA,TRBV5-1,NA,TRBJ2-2,TGCGCCAGCAGCTTCTATAAGCACGCGAACACCGGGGAGCTGTTTTTT,CASSFYKHANTGELFF
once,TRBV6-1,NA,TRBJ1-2,TGTGCCAGCAGTGACTGGACCGGGACTGCAAACTATGGCTACACCTTC,CASSDWTGTANYGYTF
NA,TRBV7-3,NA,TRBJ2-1,TGTGCCAGCAGCTTAACAGCAAGGTCCTACAATGAGCAGTTCTTC,CASSLTARSYNEQFF
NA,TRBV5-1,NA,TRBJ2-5,TGCGCCAGCAGCTTGGGTACGGCAACTGGGGAGACCCAGTACTTC,CASSLGTATGETQYF
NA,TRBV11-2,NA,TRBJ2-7,TGTGCCAGCAGCTTAGACGCCCGTGGTTACGAGCAGTACTTC,CASSLDARGYEQYF
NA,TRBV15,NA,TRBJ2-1,TGTGCCACCAGCAGAGACGACTACAATGAGCAGTTCTTC,CATSRDDYNEQFF
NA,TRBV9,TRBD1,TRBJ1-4,TGTGCCAGCAGCGTCACCCCTGACAGGGAGAAACTGTTTTTT,CASSVTPDREKLFF
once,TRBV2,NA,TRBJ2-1,TGTGCCAGCAGTGGATCCCGCGATGAGCAGTTCTTC,CASSGSRDEQFF
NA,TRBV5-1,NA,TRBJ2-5,TGCGCCAGCAGCATGAGGGGGACCTCCCAAGAGACCCAGTACTTC,CASSMRGTSQETQYF
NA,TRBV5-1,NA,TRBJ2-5,TGCGCCAGCAGCGCCATGCCCGGGACCACGGGGGAGACCCAGTACTTC,CASSAMPGTTGETQYF
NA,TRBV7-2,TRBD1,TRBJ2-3,TGTGCCAGCAGCCTAGGGGGGACAGGGCTTTTGGATACGCAGTATTTT,CASSLGGTGLLDTQYF
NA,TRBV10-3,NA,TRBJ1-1,TGTGCCATCAGTGACGGAAGAGTGAACACTGAAGCTTTCTTT,CAISDGRVNTEAFF
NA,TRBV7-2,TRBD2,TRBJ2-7,TGTGCCAGCAGCCCTTCGGGACTAGCGGGAGTAAGGTCCTACGAGCAGTACTTC,CASSPSGLAGVRSYEQYF
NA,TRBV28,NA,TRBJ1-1,TGTGCCCCTATTTCTATCTCAGATTTGAACACTGAAGCTTTCTTT,CAPISISDLNTEAFF
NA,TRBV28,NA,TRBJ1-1,TGTGCCAGCAGTTCTCTTGGAGAGGCGAACACTGAAGCTTTCTTT,CASSSLGEANTEAFF
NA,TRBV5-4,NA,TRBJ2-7,TGTGCCAGCAGCCCAAATCTCGGGAACTCCTACGAGCAGTACTTC,CASSPNLGNSYEQYF
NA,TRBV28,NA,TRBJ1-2,TGTGCCAGCAGTACCATTATCTATGGCTACACCTTC,CASSTIIYGYTF
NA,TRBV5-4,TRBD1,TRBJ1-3,TGTGCCAGCAGCTTGACAGGGGGCTATGGTGGAAGCACCATATATTTT,CASSLTGGYGGSTIYF
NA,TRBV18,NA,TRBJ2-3,TGTGCCAGCTCACCAAGAGGGGGACGGACAGATACGCAGTATTTT,CASSPRGGRTDTQYF
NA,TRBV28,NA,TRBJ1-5,TGTGCCAGCAGTCCAAGACAGTACCAAAGGAATCAGCCCCAGCATTTT,CASSPRQYQRNQPQHF
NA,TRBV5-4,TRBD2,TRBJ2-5,TGTGCCAGCAGCTCCCGGGGCGGGAGGGGGGAGACCCAGTACTTC,CASSSRGGRGETQYF
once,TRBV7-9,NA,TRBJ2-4,TGTGCCAGCAGCTTACAAGGGACCCCGTACATTCAGTACTTC,CASSLQGTPYIQYF
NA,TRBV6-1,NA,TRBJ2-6,TGTGCCAGCAGTCAGGTTTCTTCTGGGGCCAACGTCCTGACTTTC,CASSQVSSGANVLTF
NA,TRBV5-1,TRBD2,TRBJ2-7,TGCGCCAGCGCCGGGACTAGCGGGCCTTCCTACGAGCAGTACTTC,CASAGTSGPSYEQYF
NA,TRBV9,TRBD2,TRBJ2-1,TGTGCCAGCAGCGTAGTACCTAGCGGGAGGACGGTTGAGCAGTTCTTC,CASSVVPSGRTVEQFF
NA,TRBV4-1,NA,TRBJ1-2,TGCGCCAGCAGCCAAGGCCCTCGGGGCAAGACCTTTAACTATGGCTACACCTTC,CASSQGPRGKTFNYGYTF
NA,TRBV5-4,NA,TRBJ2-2,TGTGCCAGCAGCTTGGGGGCTAGCGATAGAGGCGGGGAGCTGTTTTTT,CASSLGASDRGGELFF
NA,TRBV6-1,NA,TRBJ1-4,TGTGCCAGCAGTGAAGAATGGGGTTCTAATGAAAAACTGTTTTTT,CASSEEWGSNEKLFF
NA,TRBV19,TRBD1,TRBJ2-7,TGTGCCAGTAGTCCCGGACAGGGGATAAAGTACTTC,CASSPGQGIKYF
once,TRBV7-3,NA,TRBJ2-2,TGTGCCAGCAGCGCCACCCCTGAGGGGTACGGGGAGCTGTTTTTT,CASSATPEGYGELFF
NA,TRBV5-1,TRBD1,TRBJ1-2,TGCGCCAGCAGGTGGACAGGGAACTATGGCTACACCTTC,CASRWTGNYGYTF
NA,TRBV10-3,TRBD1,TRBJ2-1,TGTGCCATCAGTGAGTCGGGTAGACAGGGTGGCGAGCAGTTCTTC,CAISESGRQGGEQFF
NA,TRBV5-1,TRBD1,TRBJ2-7,TGCGCCAGCAGCTTGGAGGGACAGGGAAGGAGGTTCGGGTACTTC,CASSLEGQGRRFGYF
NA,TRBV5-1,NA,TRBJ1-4,TGCGCCAGCAGCTTGGCCCCAGGACAGCCAAATGAAAAACTGTTTTTT,CASSLAPGQPNEKLFF
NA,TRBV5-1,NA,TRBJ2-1,TGCGCCAGCAGCTTGGGACCTCCGCCCAACAATGAGCAGTTCTTC,CASSLGPPPNNEQFF
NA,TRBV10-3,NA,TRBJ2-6,TGTGCCATCAGGCAGGATGTGGGGGTCCTGACTTTC,CAIRQDVGVLTF
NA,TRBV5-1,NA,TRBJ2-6,TGCGCCAGCAGCTTATCCCCTCCTGGGGCCAACGTCCTGACTTTC,CASSLSPPGANVLTF
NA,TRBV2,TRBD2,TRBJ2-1,TGTGCCAGCAATTGGGATGGACTAGCGGGAGATGAGCAGTTCTTC,CASNWDGLAGDEQFF
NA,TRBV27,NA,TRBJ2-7,TGTGCCAGCAGTTTGACAGGCTCGGGCGAGCAGTACTTC,CASSLTGSGEQYF
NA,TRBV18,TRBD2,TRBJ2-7,TGTGCCAGCTCACCACAAAGCGGGAGTATTTACGAGCAGTACTTC,CASSPQSGSIYEQYF
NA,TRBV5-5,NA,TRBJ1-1,TGTGCCAGCAGCTTGGTCCTGCGCGGGTCTGAAGCTTTCTTT,CASSLVLRGSEAFF
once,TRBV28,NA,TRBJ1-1,TGTGCCAGCAGCCAACTCGAGGGTCGAGGCACTGAAGCTTTCTTT,CASSQLEGRGTEAFF
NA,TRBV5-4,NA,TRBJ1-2,TGTGCCAGCACCCTCCTCAGCGGAAGCAACTATGGCTACACCTTC,CASTLLSGSNYGYTF
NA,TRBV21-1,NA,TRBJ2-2,TGTGCCAGTACGGACAGGGACGGCACCGGGGAGCTGTTTTTT,CASTDRDGTGELFF
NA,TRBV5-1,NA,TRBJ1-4,TGCGCCAGCAGCCGACAGATCGGGGCAACTAATGAAAAACTGTTTTTT,CASSRQIGATNEKLFF
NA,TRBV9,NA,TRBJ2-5,TGTGCCAGCAGCGCCACCGGGACCGCGGATACCCAGTACTTC,CASSATGTADTQYF
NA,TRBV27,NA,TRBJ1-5,TGTGCCAGCAGTCCTCAGGGGAGGGATCAGCCCCAGCATTTT,CASSPQGRDQPQHF
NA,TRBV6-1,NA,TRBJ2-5,TGTGCCACAGGGGGAGCGGGAAAAAAAGAGACCCAGTACTTC,CATGGAGKKETQYF
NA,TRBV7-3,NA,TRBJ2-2,TGTGCCAGCAGCCTAACGTATCGGCAGGTGGCCGGGGAGCTGTTTTTT,CASSLTYRQVAGELFF
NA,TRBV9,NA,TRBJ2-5,TGTGCCAGCAGCACTCGCCAGCAGGGAGAGAAGGAGACCCAGTACTTC,CASSTRQQGEKETQYF
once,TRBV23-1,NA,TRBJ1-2,TGCGCCAGCAGTCAATCTAACGACACAGCCAGTACTCTAATCTCTAACTATGGCTACACCTTC,CASSQSNDTASTLISNYGYTF